These 31 T cell receptor beta chains were sequenced from one sample in a study of blood T cell repertoires in COVID-19. The table came from immunoSEQ multiplex PCR; TCRdb's copy has only in-frame clones and leaves some out. The data show 330,000 or so clones, roughly 87% seen once. The sequencing input was peripheral blood. These receptors originate from a man aged 25 to 40 with COVID-19, enrolled during active disease.

This chain links TRBV5-1 with TRBJ2-7, with D tentatively TRBD1 (6 bases). From germline, CDR1 is SGHRS and CDR2 YFSETQ. V was pared by 0 bases and J by 5 bases, with 12 bases between. The CDR3 totals 14 residues. The CDR3 here is CASSLEQGNHEQYF. CDR3 DNA sequence: TGCGCCAGCAGCTTGGAACAGGGAAACCACGAGCAGTACTTC.

The chain uses TRBV11-2 and TRBJ2-2, with a tentative D call TRBD1 (6 bases). Trimming cost V 4 bases and J 1 base, with 10 bases left between them. Looked up from germline, CDR1 is SGHAT and CDR2 is FQNNGV. The CDR3 is made up of 15 amino acids. This chain's CDR3 is CASSSVGQNTGELFF. The CDR3 DNA sequence: TGTGCCAGCAGCTCGGTGGGACAGAACACCGGGGAGCTGTTTTTT.

The gene calls are TRBV7-3 and TRBJ2-3, with 14 positions matching TRBD2. The CDR3 spans 20 residues. The germline V gene has CDR1 SGHTA and CDR2 FQGTGA. J was trimmed by 1 base and V by 3 bases; bases with no gene match: 12. CDR3 bases: TGTGCCAGCAGCTTCCACAACAGACTAGCGGGGGGGAATCGCACAGATACGCAGTATTTT. This codes for CASSFHNRLAGGNRTDTQYF.

This rearrangement joins TRBV15 to TRBJ2-1; D not certain. Germline CDR1 reads LNHNV; CDR2 reads YYDKDF (reference sequence). The CDR3 totals 16 residues. V was pared by 4 bases and J by 8 bases, with 21 bases between. The CDR3 protein is CATSTSGPASWDEQFF. Here the CDR3 DNA reads TGTGCCACCAGCACGAGTGGGCCAGCAAGCTGGGATGAGCAGTTCTTC.

The V call is TRBV7-2, the J call TRBJ1-6, with D unresolved. Germline loops: CDR1 SGHTA, CDR2 FQGNSA. V lost 1 base and J 7 bases, leaving 5 bases between the germline ends. The CDR3 totals 13 residues. DNA of the CDR3: TGTGCCAGCAGCTTAGGGCGGAATTCACCCCTCCACTTT. It translates to CASSLGRNSPLHF.

V and J are TRBV28 and TRBJ1-4, with D perhaps TRBD1 (5 bases). The germline gives CDR1 MDHEN, CDR2 SYDVKM. The CDR3 extends over 15 amino acids. Trimming took off 3 bases at V and 7 bases at J, with 15 bases between the two ends. The CDR3 reads CASSFRGGRSEKLFF. CDR3 nucleotides: TGTGCCAGCAGTTTTCGCGGGGGTAGGAGTGAAAAACTGTTTTTT.

V gene TRBV5-1 combines with J gene TRBJ1-2; tentatively, D is TRBD1 (6 bases). Trimming shortened V by 3 bases and J by 6 bases, and 15 bases separated the two germline ends. The germline V gene has CDR1 SGHRS and CDR2 YFSETQ. This CDR3 has 14 amino acids. The CDR3 nucleotides read TGCGCCAGCAGCTATCCGGGGGGCGCGGATGGCTACACCTTC. Encoded protein: CASSYPGGADGYTF.

V and J are TRBV6-6 and TRBJ1-1, with D uncertain. Trimming took off 5 bases at V and 1 base at J, with 14 bases between the two ends. Germline lookup yields CDR1 MNHNY and CDR2 SVGAGI (reference sequence). This CDR3 contains 15 residues. The CDR3 coding sequence is TGTGCCAGCAGTACCAGTGGGAGTTGGAACACTGAAGCTTTCTTT. It yields the protein CASSTSGSWNTEAFF.

The chain combines TRBV12-3 or TRBV12-4 with TRBJ1-2; a weak D match, TRBD1 (5 bases). V was trimmed by 6 bases and J by 6 bases, leaving 11 bases between them. The CDR3 covers 12 residues. The CDR3 nucleotides read TGTGCCAGCAGCCCTCAGGGTAATGGCTACACCTTC. Its protein product is CASSPQGNGYTF.

This clone was seen a handful of times. This chain joins TRBV11-2 and TRBJ1-2, with D unresolved. The CDR3 loop spans 13 amino acids. With 1 base removed from V and 4 bases from J, the gap between germline ends came to 7 bases. Germline-derived CDR1 and CDR2 are SGHAT and FQNNGV. CDR3 sequence: CASSLAGSYGYTF. CDR3 nucleotides: TGTGCCAGCAGCTTAGCAGGCAGCTATGGCTACACCTTC.

This chain links TRBV5-1 with TRBJ2-3; D is perhaps TRBD1 (5 bases). Per germline, CDR1 SGHRS and CDR2 YFSETQ. This CDR3 is 15 amino acids long. V lost 2 bases, J lost 4 bases, and 14 bases lay in between. The CDR3 is CASSFRARVSDTQYF. For the CDR3, the DNA is TGCGCCAGCAGCTTCAGGGCCAGGGTCTCAGATACGCAGTATTTT.

The V call is TRBV29-1, the J call TRBJ1-2, with D hard to call. The CDR3 spans 13 residues. Trimming took off 4 bases at V and 2 bases at J, with 11 bases between the two ends. Germline CDR1 reads SQVTM; CDR2 reads ANQGSEA. The CDR3 DNA reads TGCAGCGTTGTTGTCAGTTCGAACTATGGCTACACCTTC. Translating it yields CSVVVSSNYGYTF.

V gene TRBV5-6 combines with J gene TRBJ2-5; D is perhaps TRBD2 (5 bases). CDR3 length: 15 amino acids. Germline V gene sequence: CDR1 SGHDT, CDR2 YYEEEE. Trimming pared 4 bases from V and 1 base from J, leaving 14 bases between. The CDR3 nucleotides read TGTGCCAGCAGCCTACTAGTTTTCCCCCAAGAGACCCAGTACTTC. Translated: CASSLLVFPQETQYF.

A single count supports this clone. This rearrangement joins TRBV28 to TRBJ2-7; D might be TRBD2 (7 bases). The germline V gene encodes CDR1 MDHEN and CDR2 SYDVKM. Trimming cost V 6 bases and J 6 bases, with 18 bases left between them. This CDR3 has 14 residues. CDR3 DNA: TGTGCCAGCAGCCGCTTCGGGGGGCCCGGCGAGCAGTACTTC. It translates to CASSRFGGPGEQYF.

The V and J genes are TRBV15 and TRBJ2-3; unclear D gene. V lost 0 bases, J lost 0 bases, and 4 bases lay in between. In germline, CDR1 is LNHNV, CDR2 YYDKDF (reference sequence). CDR3 length: 14 residues. The CDR3: CATSRELSTDTQYF. The CDR3 DNA reads as TGTGCCACCAGCAGAGAGCTAAGCACAGATACGCAGTATTTT.

The rearrangement links TRBV30 to TRBJ1-6; 11 nucleotides line up with TRBD1. There are 14 residues in the CDR3. The trim removed 5 bases at V and 10 bases at J, leaving 7 bases unmatched. CDR1 is GTSNPN, CDR2 SVGIG, per germline (reference sequence). The chain's CDR3 is CAWGMDRGQSPLHF. CDR3 sequence (DNA): TGTGCCTGGGGGATGGACAGGGGGCAATCACCCCTCCACTTT.

The chain has TRBV5-1 and TRBJ2-7; TRBD1 matches at 7 bases. V was pared by 4 bases and J by 0 bases, with 10 bases of the junction left unmatched. The CDR3 is 16 residues long. The germline V gene encodes CDR1 SGHRS and CDR2 YFSETQ. The CDR3 DNA sequence: TGCGCCAGCAGCCCACAGGGGCCCCCGAGCTCCTACGAGCAGTACTTC. Encoded protein: CASSPQGPPSSYEQYF.

This chain links TRBV13 with TRBJ1-1, with D perhaps matching TRBD1 (5 bases). Germline V CDR1 and CDR2: PRHDT, FYEKMQ (reference sequence). This CDR3 is 14 amino acids long. Trimming removed 0 bases from V and 3 bases from J, with 8 bases in between. CDR3 sequence: CASSLGGGDTEAFF. In DNA form, the CDR3 reads TGTGCCAGCAGCTTAGGGGGAGGGGACACTGAAGCTTTCTTT.

This chain links TRBV2 with TRBJ1-2; a weak D match, TRBD1 (5 bases). Trimming pared 2 bases from V and 0 bases from J, leaving 13 bases between. The germline gives CDR1 SNHLY, CDR2 FYNNEI. This CDR3 has 16 residues. The CDR3 loop is CASSEYRDYSNYGYTF. The CDR3 DNA reads as TGTGCCAGCAGTGAATACCGGGACTATTCTAACTATGGCTACACCTTC. Combining the CDR3 with reference TRBV2 and TRBJ1-2 gives the whole variable domain EPEVTQTPSHQVTQMGQEVILRCVPISNHLYFYWYRQILGQKVEFLVSFYNNEISEKSEIFDDQFSVERPDGSNFTLKIRSTKLEDSAMYFCASSEYRDYSNYGYTFGSGTRLTVV.

V gene TRBV4-1 combines with J gene TRBJ2-2, with TRBD2 identical over 10 bases. CDR1 and CDR2 (germline): MGHRA, YSYEKL. Losses at the gene ends were 0 bases for V and 7 bases for J; bases not matched to a gene: 8. CDR3 size: 17 residues. CDR3 protein: CASSQERSGRADGELFF. In DNA, the CDR3 is TGCGCCAGCAGCCAAGAACGGAGCGGGAGGGCCGACGGGGAGCTGTTTTTT.

The chain combines TRBV7-2 with TRBJ1-2; 12 bases are a match to TRBD1. In germline, CDR1 is SGHTA, CDR2 FQGNSA. The trim removed 5 bases at V and 8 bases at J, leaving 6 bases unmatched. The CDR3 runs to 14 residues. The chain's CDR3 is CASSPGQGAWGYTF. The CDR3 DNA follows: TGTGCCAGCAGCCCGGGACAGGGGGCGTGGGGCTACACCTTC.

The chain combines TRBV7-2 with TRBJ2-7; tentative D call: TRBD1 (5 bases). The germline gives CDR1 SGHTA, CDR2 FQGNSA. The CDR3 is made up of 14 amino acids. V shed 5 bases and J shed 6 bases, with 17 bases lying between them. In DNA, the CDR3 is TGTGCCAGCAGCCCAGGGTGGGCTGAGCGCGAGCAGTACTTC. Translation gives CASSPGWAEREQYF.

This clone was seen more than once but under ten times. The V call is TRBV7-3, the J call TRBJ1-1; weak D call: TRBD1 (6 bases). This CDR3 contains 13 residues. The V end lost 3 bases, the J end lost 5 bases, and 10 bases lay between the germline ends. The germline V gene has CDR1 SGHTA and CDR2 FQGTGA. The CDR3 here is CASSFTRGTEAFF. The DNA of the CDR3 is TGTGCCAGCAGCTTTACCAGGGGTACTGAAGCTTTCTTT.

This clone was seen a few times. The chain employs TRBV19 and TRBJ2-5, with 9 bases that match TRBD1. Trimming took 9 bases from V and 2 from J; bases not matched to a gene: 7. The germline V gene encodes CDR1 LNHDA and CDR2 SQIVND (reference sequence). This CDR3 region has 14 residues. Here the CDR3 reads CASKTGGGQETQYF. The DNA of the CDR3 is TGTGCCAGCAAGACAGGGGGAGGGCAAGAGACCCAGTACTTC. Full variable domain (missing parts from reference TRBV19 and TRBJ2-5): DGGITQSPKYLFRKEGQNVTLSCEQNLNHDAMYWYRQDPGQGLRLIYYSQIVNDFQKGDIAEGYSVSREKKESFPLTVTSAQKNPTAFYLCASKTGGGQETQYFGPGTRLLVL.

J is TRBJ2-2 and V is TRBV7-9, with TRBD2 matching 9 bases. The CDR3 runs 16 residues. Losses at the gene ends were 4 bases for V and 2 bases for J; bases not matched to a gene: 5. Germline-derived CDR1 and CDR2 are SEHNR and FQNEAQ (reference sequence). CDR3: CASSYSSGTNTGELFF. The CDR3 DNA is TGTGCCAGCAGCTACTCTAGCGGGACCAACACCGGGGAGCTGTTTTTT.

The chain combines TRBV28 with TRBJ2-6, with 9 bases that match TRBD1. From germline, CDR1 is MDHEN and CDR2 SYDVKM. The CDR3 has 17 amino acids. The V and J ends lost 5 bases and 4 bases, in that order; junction bases with no gene match: 9. DNA for the CDR3: TGTGCCAGCAGTCCACCGGGACAGGGAAGGGGGGCCAACGTCCTGACTTTC. It yields the protein CASSPPGQGRGANVLTF.

Notes on this clone: Other DNA variants within this sample encode the same CDR3. V is TRBV6-5 and J is TRBJ2-7; the match to TRBD1 covers 7 bases. J was trimmed by 0 bases and V by 6 bases; bases with no gene match: 8. Germline V gene lookup returns CDR1 MNHEY and CDR2 SVGAGI. The CDR3 spans 15 residues. The CDR3 protein is CASRSPGQSSYEQYF. In DNA, the CDR3 is TGTGCCAGCAGGTCCCCGGGACAGAGCTCCTACGAGCAGTACTTC.

V usage is TRBV28 and J usage is TRBJ1-5; D call uncertain. Trimming took off 5 bases at V and 0 bases at J, with 11 bases between the two ends. The CDR3 runs to 15 residues. CDR1 and CDR2 (germline): MDHEN, SYDVKM. Here the CDR3 DNA reads TGTGCCAGCAGTCTCTATCCCTATAGCAATCAGCCCCAGCATTTT. Its protein product is CASSLYPYSNQPQHF. Looking up the rest from reference TRBV28 and TRBJ1-5 gives the full variable domain: DVKVTQSSRYLVKRTGEKVFLECVQDMDHENMFWYRQDPGLGLRLIYFSYDVKMKEKGDIPEGYSVSREKKERFSLILESASTNQTSMYLCASSLYPYSNQPQHFGDGTRLSIL.

The genes are TRBV11-2 and TRBJ1-2; D may be TRBD1 (5 bases). Trimming shortened V by 1 base and J by 6 bases, and 21 bases separated the two germline ends. CDR1 and CDR2 from the germline V gene are SGHAT and FQNNGV. This CDR3 spans 17 amino acids. The CDR3 spells CASSLGGRGKGKNGYTF. CDR3 DNA sequence: TGTGCCAGCAGCTTAGGGGGACGGGGGAAGGGGAAGAATGGCTACACCTTC. The variable domain in full, with the rest retrieved from reference TRBV11-2 and TRBJ1-2, is EAGVAQSPRYKIIEKRQSVAFWCNPISGHATLYWYQQILGQGPKLLIQFQNNGVVDDSQLPKDRFSAERLKGVDSTLKIQPAKLEDSAVYLCASSLGGRGKGKNGYTFGSGTRLTVV.

This sequence joins TRBV6-5 and TRBJ2-1; 7 bases align to TRBD1. The CDR3 is 15 residues long. Germline CDR1 reads MNHEY; CDR2 reads SVGAGI. V dropped 7 bases and J dropped 6; count of bases not matched to a gene: 12. Written as DNA, the CDR3 is TGTGCCAGCATTCAGGGGCGACAGGGCGGCAATGAGCAGTTCTTC. Its translation is CASIQGRQGGNEQFF.

The rearrangement joins TRBV27 to TRBJ1-4; weak D call: TRBD1 (5 bases). V was cut by 0 bases and J by 4 bases, with 21 bases left in between. The CDR3 is made up of 19 amino acids. Germline V gene lookup returns CDR1 MNHEY and CDR2 SMNVEV (reference sequence). CDR3 DNA sequence: TGTGCCAGCAGTTTATCTCCCCCTGGGACTGGGCGGGGTAATGAAAAACTGTTTTTT. The encoded protein is CASSLSPPGTGRGNEKLFF. Using reference TRBV27 and TRBJ1-4 for the parts outside the CDR3, the full variable domain is EAQVTQNPRYLITVTGKKLTVTCSQNMNHEYMSWYRQDPGLGLRQIYYSMNVEVTDKGDVPEGYKVSRKEKRNFPLILESPSPNQTSLYFCASSLSPPGTGRGNEKLFFGSGTQLSVL.